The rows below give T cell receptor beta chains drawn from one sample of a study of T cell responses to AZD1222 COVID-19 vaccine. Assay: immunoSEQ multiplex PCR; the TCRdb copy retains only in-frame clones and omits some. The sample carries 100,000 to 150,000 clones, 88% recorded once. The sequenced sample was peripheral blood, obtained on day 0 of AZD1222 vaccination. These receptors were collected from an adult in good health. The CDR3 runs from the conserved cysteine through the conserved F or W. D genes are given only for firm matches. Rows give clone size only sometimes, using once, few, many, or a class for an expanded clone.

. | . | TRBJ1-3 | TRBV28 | TGTGCCAGCAGAACAACAGGGTCCTCTGGAAACACCATATATTTT | CASRTTGSSGNTIYF
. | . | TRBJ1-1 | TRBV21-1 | TGTGCCAGCAGCAAAGGTCCAGGGGAATCCAACACTGAAGCTTTCTTT | CASSKGPGESNTEAFF
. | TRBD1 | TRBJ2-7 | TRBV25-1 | TGTGCCAGCAGTGAATACCCCGCCGGGACAGGCTACGAGCAGTACTTC | CASSEYPAGTGYEQYF
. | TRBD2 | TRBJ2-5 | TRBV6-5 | TGTGCCAGCAGTCTAGCGGGAACGGAGGAGACCCAGTACTTC | CASSLAGTEETQYF
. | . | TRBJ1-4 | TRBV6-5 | TGTGCCAGCAGCTGGACAGTTACTAATGAAAAACTGTTTTTT | CASSWTVTNEKLFF
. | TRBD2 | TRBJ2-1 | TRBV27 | TGTGCCAGCAGCCTTGTTTGGGAGGGCGAGCAGTTCTTC | CASSLVWEGEQFF
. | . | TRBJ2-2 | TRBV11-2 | TGTGCCAGCAGCAATGGGCCCTCGAGCACCGGGGAGCTGTTTTTT | CASSNGPSSTGELFF
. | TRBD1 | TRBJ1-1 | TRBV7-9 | TGTGCCAGCAGCACAGGGACAGGCCTAGCACATGAAGCTTTCTTT | CASSTGTGLAHEAFF
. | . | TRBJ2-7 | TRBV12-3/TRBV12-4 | TGTGCCAGCAGCCTGAACTACGAGCAGTACTTC | CASSLNYEQYF
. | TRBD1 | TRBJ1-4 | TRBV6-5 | TGTGCCAGCAGCAACGACAGGGCGGGGGAAAAACTGTTTTTT | CASSNDRAGEKLFF
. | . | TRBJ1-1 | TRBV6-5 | TGTGCCAGCAAAGAGACAATGAACACTGAAGCTTTCTTT | CASKETMNTEAFF
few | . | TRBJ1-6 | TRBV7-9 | TGTGCCAGCAGCTTAGTCTGGCAGGGACCCCAAAATTCACCCCTCCACTTT | CASSLVWQGPQNSPLHF
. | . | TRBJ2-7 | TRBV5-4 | TGTGCCAGCAGCATCTCGACCTACGAGCAGTACTTC | CASSISTYEQYF
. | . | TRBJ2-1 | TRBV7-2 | TGTGCCAGCAGCTTAGGACTGGACAATGAGCAGTTCTTC | CASSLGLDNEQFF
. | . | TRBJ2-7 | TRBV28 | TGTGCCAGCAGTTTGGACACCTACGAGCAGTACTTC | CASSLDTYEQYF
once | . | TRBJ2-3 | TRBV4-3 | TGCGCCAGCAGCCCGAGGGAGGGGGCGACAGATACGCAGTATTTT | CASSPREGATDTQYF
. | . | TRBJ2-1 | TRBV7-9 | TGTGCCAGCAGCTTAGGAGGCTCCAATGAGCAGTTCTTC | CASSLGGSNEQFF
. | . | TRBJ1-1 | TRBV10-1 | TGCGCCAGCAGTGGCGACCTCGGGGCTGAAGCTTTCTTT | CASSGDLGAEAFF
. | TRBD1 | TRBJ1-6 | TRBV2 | TGTGCCAGCAGTGGCCGGACAGGGGGAGATTCACCCCTCCACTTT | CASSGRTGGDSPLHF
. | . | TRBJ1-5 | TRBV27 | TGTGCCAGCAGCCCGGAGGTTTATAGCAATCAGCCCCAGCATTTT | CASSPEVYSNQPQHF
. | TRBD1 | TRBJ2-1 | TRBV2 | TGTGCCACCCAAGGGGGCCTTAGCGAGCAGTTCTTC | CATQGGLSEQFF
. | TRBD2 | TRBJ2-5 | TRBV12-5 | TGTGCTAGTAGCGGGAGTGATGGGGAGACCCAGTACTTC | CASSGSDGETQYF
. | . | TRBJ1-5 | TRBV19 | TGTGCCAGCCTGGGACCGTATAGCAATCAGCCCCAGCATTTT | CASLGPYSNQPQHF
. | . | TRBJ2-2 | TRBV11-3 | TGTGCCAGCACCCTGGGCGGGGAGCTGTTTTTT | CASTLGGELFF
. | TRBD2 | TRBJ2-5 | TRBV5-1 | TGCGCCAGCAGCGAAATAGCGGGACAAGAGACCCAGTACTTC | CASSEIAGQETQYF
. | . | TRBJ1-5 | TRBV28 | TGTGCCAGCAGCAAGCCGGACAGAATCAATCAGCCCCAGCATTTT | CASSKPDRINQPQHF
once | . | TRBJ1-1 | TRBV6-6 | TGTGCCAGCAGTTACCAGGGGAAGACTGAAGCTTTCTTT | CASSYQGKTEAFF
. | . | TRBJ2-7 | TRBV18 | TGTGCCAGCTCACCGGGCAGGGACTACGAGCAGTACTTC | CASSPGRDYEQYF
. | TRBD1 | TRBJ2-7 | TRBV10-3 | TGTGCCACCGCCAGGGGACAGGGCTACGAGCAGTACTTC | CATARGQGYEQYF
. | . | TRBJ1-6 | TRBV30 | TGTGCCTGGAGTGTACTAGGGAGGAATTCACCCCTCCACTTT | CAWSVLGRNSPLHF
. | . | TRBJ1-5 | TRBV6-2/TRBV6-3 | TGTGCCAGCAGTGACAGACGGTTGAATCAGCCCCAGCATTTT | CASSDRRLNQPQHF
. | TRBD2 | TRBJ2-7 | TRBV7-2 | TGTGCCAGCAGCTTAGGTTGGGGGGGGTCCTACGAGCAGTACTTC | CASSLGWGGSYEQYF
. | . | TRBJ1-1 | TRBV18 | TGTGCCAGCTCACCAAGCATCAACACTGAAGCTTTCTTT | CASSPSINTEAFF
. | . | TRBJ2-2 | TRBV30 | TGTGCCTGGAGTTGGGAGAGCACCGGGGAGCTGTTTTTT | CAWSWESTGELFF
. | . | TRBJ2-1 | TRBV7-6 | TGTGCCAGCAGCTTAGGTCCGCTCGAGAGGTTCTTC | CASSLGPLERFF
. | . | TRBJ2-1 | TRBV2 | TGTGCCAGCACCCCAGGACTCTACAATGAGCAGTTCTTC | CASTPGLYNEQFF
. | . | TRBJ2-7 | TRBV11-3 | TGTGCCAGCAGCTTGAGTGGGATTGGGATACGTTCGACCTACGAGCAGTACTTC | CASSLSGIGIRSTYEQYF
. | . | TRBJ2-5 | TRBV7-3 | TGTGCCAGCAGCTTAACGCGTGCGGAGACCCAGTACTTC | CASSLTRAETQYF
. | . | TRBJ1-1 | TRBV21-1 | TGTGCCAGTTCGACAGGGAGGACTTTCTTT | CASSTGRTFF
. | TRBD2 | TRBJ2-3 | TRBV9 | TGTGCCAGCAGCGTAGCTCTAGCGGGAGCCACAGATACGCAGTATTTT | CASSVALAGATDTQYF
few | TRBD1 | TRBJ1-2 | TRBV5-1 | TGCGCCAGCAGCCGGGACAGTACTAACTATGGCTACACCTTC | CASSRDSTNYGYTF
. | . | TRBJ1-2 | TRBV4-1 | TGCGCCAGCAGCCAAGAGGGGATTAACTATTATGGCTACACCTTC | CASSQEGINYYGYTF
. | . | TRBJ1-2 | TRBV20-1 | TGCAGTGCTACTGGGGATGGTGGCTACACCTTC | CSATGDGGYTF
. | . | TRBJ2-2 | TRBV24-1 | TGTGCCACCAGTGGTCATTCCAGAAACACCGGGGAGCTGTTTTTT | CATSGHSRNTGELFF
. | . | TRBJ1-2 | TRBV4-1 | TGCGCCAGCAGCCAAGAAGGGGGCTATGGCTACACCTTC | CASSQEGGYGYTF
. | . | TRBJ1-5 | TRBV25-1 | TGTGCCAGCAGTGATTTCGGGAGCCAGCCCCAGCATTTT | CASSDFGSQPQHF
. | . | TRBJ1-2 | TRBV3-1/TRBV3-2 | TGTGCCAGCAGCCAAGGTCGGCTCAGCACCTTC | CASSQGRLSTF
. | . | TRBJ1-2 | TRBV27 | TGTGCCAGCAGTTTATCAAGGGAACCTAACTATGGCTACACCTTC | CASSLSREPNYGYTF
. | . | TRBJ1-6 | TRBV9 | TGTGCCAGCAGCGTAGCTGGGGGCTATAATTCACCCCTCCACTTT | CASSVAGGYNSPLHF
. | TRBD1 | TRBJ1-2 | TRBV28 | TGTGCCAGCAGCCCGACAGGGAAATATGGCTACACCTTC | CASSPTGKYGYTF
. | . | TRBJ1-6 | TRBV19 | TGTGCCAGTAAGATGACCGACTCCTATAATTCACCCCTCCACTTT | CASKMTDSYNSPLHF
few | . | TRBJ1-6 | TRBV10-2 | TGCGCCAGCATCAACTCCGCAAGGAATTCACCCCTCCACTTT | CASINSARNSPLHF
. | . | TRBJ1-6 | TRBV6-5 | TGTGCCAGCAGTCTTGCCGGGACACCGGCTTCCCCCCTCCACTTT | CASSLAGTPASPLHF
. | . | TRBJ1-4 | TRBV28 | TGTGCCAGCAGTGGCGAACAGGGAAAGTATGAAAAACTGTTTTTT | CASSGEQGKYEKLFF